This T cell receptor beta chain was recovered during a study of shared clonotypes between healthy human individuals. Libraries were prepared by immunoSEQ multiplex PCR; TCRdb keeps only in-frame clonotypes and omits some of them. The top ten clones hold about 12% of a sample with some 500,000 clones, 70% to 80% of them seen once. The V end was cut by 11 bases, the J end by 5 bases, with 18 bases between. The CDR3 extends over 13 amino acids. Germline CDR1 reads MNHEY; CDR2 reads SMNVEV (reference sequence). Sequencing was carried out using PBMCs. The clonotype was recovered from a woman aged 40 to 50 in good health. Some clones in this sample may be carry-over from other donors' samples. The chain carries TRBV27 and TRBJ2-5; possibly TRBD1 for D (6 bases). CDR3 bases: TGTGCCGCAGGGGACCTAAATCGGGAGACCCAGTACTTC. It codes for CAAGDLNRETQYF.